The entry that follows covers one TCR beta chain sequence. Its antigen is currently unknown. The repertoire was sequenced with immunoSEQ multiplex PCR; TCRdb's copy has only in-frame clones and lacks some. The table includes approximately 51,000 clones, roughly 80% detected once. Indicated time point: baseline pretreatment blood. Regarding treatment: 15 Gy SBRT to primary tumor, nephrectomy 4 weeks later. After SBRT, blood was collected at 2 and 4 weeks, plus baseline. Clear cell pathology was present in this patient's renal cell carcinoma. CDR3 size: 16 residues. Germline loops: CDR1 LNHDA, CDR2 SQIVND (reference sequence). V lost 4 bases, J lost 4 bases, and 10 bases stayed unmatched. This sample was included in a study of radiation and T cells in renal cell carcinoma. Overall study results and limits: Without pretreatment biopsies, baseline tumor clonotype presence was undetermined. Top tumor clonotypes rose in blood 2 weeks post-radiation, then contracted.

The material was blood, obtained from a patient whose treatment included radiotherapy and nephrectomy. This chain connects TRBV19 to TRBJ1-2, with TRBD1 matching 9 bases. This sequence originates from an older woman with renal cell carcinoma. The CDR3: CASSTDSGQGSYGYTF. CDR3 bases: TGTGCCAGTAGTACAGACTCGGGACAGGGCTCCTATGGCTACACCTTC.